A single sample is the source of the 32 T cell receptor beta chains below, sequenced in a study of T cell changes during pregnancy in multiple sclerosis. The data were produced by immunoSEQ multiplex PCR, yet TCRdb's version contains in-frame clones alone and is incomplete. This sample yields about 36,000 clones, of which approximately 89% are seen a single time; 0.6% to 0.9% belongs to the top ten. Sequenced here: CD4+ T cells from peripheral blood mononuclear cells, sampled after pregnancy. These receptors came from a female donor in good health, enrolled as a control in a pregnancy study.

The gene calls are TRBV11-3 and TRBJ1-6; D gene uncertain. This CDR3 comprises 14 residues. Trimming cost V 1 base and J 12 bases, with 13 bases left between them. The germline CDR1 and CDR2 sequences are SGHNT and YENEEA. CDR3 sequence (DNA): TGTGCCAGCAGCTTAGGTCCTCCCCGGGAACCCCTCCACTTT. This sequence encodes CASSLGPPREPLHF.

The chain carries TRBV14 and TRBJ1-1, with D uncertain. Trimming took 1 base from V and 3 from J, leaving 12 bases between them. Germline V gene lookup returns CDR1 SGHDN and CDR2 FVKESK. This CDR3 is 15 amino acids long. The CDR3 is CASSQGIGRYTEAFF. CDR3 coding DNA: TGTGCCAGCAGCCAAGGAATAGGGAGATACACTGAAGCTTTCTTT.

V and J are TRBV6-1 and TRBJ2-7; TRBD2 agrees at 10 bases. The trim removed 6 bases at V and 2 bases at J, leaving 4 bases unmatched. This CDR3 comprises 14 residues. In germline, CDR1 is MNHNS, CDR2 SASEGT. CDR3 sequence: CASRERGGTYEQYF. The DNA for the CDR3 is TGTGCCAGCAGGGAGCGGGGGGGAACCTACGAGCAGTACTTC.

The CDR3 DNA sequence: TGTGCCTGGAGTCCCCCCAGGGCGTCTGGCTACGAGCAGTACTTC. Translation: CAWSPPRASGYEQYF. The chain joins TRBV30 to TRBJ2-7; D might be TRBD1 (5 bases). V was shortened by 2 bases and J by 3 bases, with 17 bases between the two germline ends. The CDR3 is 15 residues long. Per germline, CDR1 GTSNPN and CDR2 SVGIG (reference sequence).

This clone has just a few counts. The V and J genes are TRBV4-1 and TRBJ1-3; D ambiguous. Per the germline V gene, CDR1 is MGHRA and CDR2 is YSYEKL. The V end lost 1 base, the J end lost 0 bases, and 7 bases lay between the germline ends. This CDR3 region has 15 residues. The CDR3 region has the DNA TGCGCCAGCAGCCAAGTGGGCAGCTCTGGAAACACCATATATTTT. It encodes CASSQVGSSGNTIYF.

The V call is TRBV27, the J call TRBJ1-6; no clear D gene. With 0 bases removed from V and 9 bases from J, the gap between germline ends came to 9 bases. There are 14 residues in the CDR3. Germline CDR1 reads MNHEY; CDR2 reads SMNVEV (reference sequence). The CDR3 region has the DNA TGTGCCAGCAGTTTATCCCCATGGAGTTCACCCCTCCACTTT. Its translation is CASSLSPWSSPLHF.

The rearrangement links TRBV30 to TRBJ1-1; 7 nucleotides align to TRBD1. Germline assignment: CDR1 GTSNPN and CDR2 SVGIG (reference sequence). V lost 0 bases and J lost 10; bases outside the gene matches: 11. This CDR3 spans 14 amino acids. The CDR3 spells CAWSVPDRDGGAFF. The CDR3 DNA follows: TGTGCCTGGAGTGTACCTGACAGGGACGGTGGAGCTTTCTTT.

The chain links TRBV27 to TRBJ1-5; no firm D call. CDR3 length: 13 amino acids. With 5 bases removed from V and 2 bases from J, the gap between germline ends came to 7 bases. Germline CDR1 reads MNHEY; CDR2 reads SMNVEV (reference sequence). CDR3 DNA: TGTGCCAGCAGTCCCCTTGGCAATCAGCCCCAGCATTTT. It codes for CASSPLGNQPQHF.

The rearrangement links TRBV11-3 to TRBJ2-1, with TRBD1 as a possible D gene (6 bases). Looked up from germline, CDR1 is SGHNT and CDR2 is YENEEA. This CDR3 comprises 13 residues. Trimming left V 3 bases short and J 7 bases short, with 10 bases between. The CDR3, as DNA: TGTGCCAGCAGCTTGGGGGCTGGGAATGAGCAGTTCTTC. Translated, it gives CASSLGAGNEQFF.

The count of this clone is one. The V and J genes are TRBV29-1 and TRBJ1-1; maybe TRBD1 (5 bases). Germline-derived CDR1 and CDR2 are SQVTM and ANQGSEA. The CDR3 is 14 amino acids. The germline V and J ends were trimmed by 6 bases and 5 bases, with 19 bases remaining between them. The CDR3 sequence: CSVTESGIGTEAFF. CDR3 bases: TGCAGCGTCACGGAGTCAGGGATAGGTACTGAAGCTTTCTTT.

The chain couples TRBV5-1 to TRBJ2-3; 7 bases map to TRBD2. Trimming cost V 0 bases and J 4 bases; bases outside gene matches: 8. The CDR3 has 16 residues. Germline-derived CDR1 and CDR2 are SGHRS and YFSETQ. For the CDR3, the DNA is TGCGCCAGCAGCTTGGTGCTCGGGGGGAACGCAGATACGCAGTATTTT. Protein product: CASSLVLGGNADTQYF.

This rearrangement joins TRBV15 to TRBJ1-2; 10 bases are a match to TRBD1. The CDR3 extends over 16 amino acids. J lost 2 bases, V lost 4 bases, and 7 bases had no gene match. Per the germline V gene, CDR1 is LNHNV and CDR2 is YYDKDF (reference sequence). CDR3: CATSKSGQGSNYGYTF. The DNA for the CDR3 is TGTGCCACCAGCAAGTCGGGACAGGGGAGCAACTATGGCTACACCTTC.

Here the CDR3 reads CASSPGTGGAGRHF. The CDR3 DNA reads as TGTGCCAGCAGTCCTGGGACAGGAGGAGCAGGCCGGCATTTT. V gene TRBV27 combines with J gene TRBJ1-5, with 8 bases lining up with TRBD1. CDR1 and CDR2 (germline): MNHEY, SMNVEV (reference sequence). V was clipped by 5 bases and J by 15 bases; unmatched bases: 15. The length of the CDR3 is 14 residues.

A single count supports this clone. The CDR3 protein is CASRPQGAEYYGYTF. The CDR3 DNA follows: TGTGCCAGCAGGCCACAGGGGGCAGAGTATTATGGCTACACCTTC. This sequence joins TRBV2 and TRBJ1-2; 9 bases map to TRBD1. This CDR3 is 15 amino acids long. The trim removed 6 bases at V and 5 bases at J, leaving 10 bases unmatched. Germline CDR1 is SNHLY and CDR2 is FYNNEI. Supplemented by reference TRBV2 and TRBJ1-2, the full variable domain reads EPEVTQTPSHQVTQMGQEVILRCVPISNHLYFYWYRQILGQKVEFLVSFYNNEISEKSEIFDDQFSVERPDGSNFTLKIRSTKLEDSAMYFCASRPQGAEYYGYTFGSGTRLTVV.

The rearrangement uses TRBV5-1 and TRBJ1-2, with D uncertain. This CDR3 region has 16 residues. The germline V gene has CDR1 SGHRS and CDR2 YFSETQ. Between the trimmed V and J ends, which lost 4 bases and 2 bases, there was a span of 18 bases. This CDR3 reads CASSPAGRGTNYGYTF. CDR3 nucleotide sequence: TGCGCCAGCAGCCCCGCTGGGCGGGGAACCAACTATGGCTACACCTTC.

The chain combines TRBV7-2 with TRBJ1-5; no definite D call. This CDR3 is 14 amino acids long. Germline V gives CDR1 SGHTA, CDR2 FQGNSA. With 5 bases removed from V and 6 bases from J, the gap between germline ends came to 14 bases. The CDR3 spells CASSPLVRGQPQHF. CDR3 coding DNA: TGTGCCAGCAGCCCACTGGTGCGGGGTCAGCCCCAGCATTTT.

In this sample, this clone is medium-sized (0.01 to 0.1%). The chain has TRBV10-3 and TRBJ1-3; 8 bases agree with TRBD1. In germline, CDR1 is ENHRY, CDR2 SYGVKD. The CDR3 runs to 12 residues. Trimming at V came to 10 bases and at J to 4 bases, leaving 3 bases not matched to a gene. The CDR3 reads CASWTGGNTIYF. CDR3 nucleotides: TGTGCCAGCTGGACAGGGGGAAACACCATATATTTT.

The chain uses TRBV9 and TRBJ1-2; D unclear. CDR3 length equals 13 residues. V shed 4 bases and J shed 7 bases, with 14 bases lying between them. Per germline, CDR1 SGDLS and CDR2 YYNGEE. CDR3 nucleotide sequence: TGTGCCAGCAGCCCCCCGCAGGCACTTGGCTACACCTTC. Translation gives CASSPPQALGYTF.

The V and J genes are TRBV5-1 and TRBJ1-5; the match to TRBD1 covers 7 bases. The CDR3 loop spans 13 amino acids. Germline values: CDR1 SGHRS, CDR2 YFSETQ. V lost 3 bases to trimming and J lost 4 bases; unmatched junction nucleotides: 1. DNA for the CDR3: TGCGCCAGCAGCTCGACAGGGAATCAGCCCCAGCATTTT. Its translation is CASSSTGNQPQHF.

In this sample, this clone turned up once. The CDR3 sequence is CASSAQRPGTNYGYTF. The CDR3 bases are TGTGCCAGCAGCGCGCAGAGACCCGGGACAAACTATGGCTACACCTTC. The chain employs TRBV9 and TRBJ1-2; D is perhaps TRBD1 (6 bases). The CDR3 length is 16 residues. Germline loops: CDR1 SGDLS, CDR2 YYNGEE. Trimming took 3 bases from V and 2 from J, leaving 17 bases between them.

By sample fraction, this clone is medium-sized. This chain connects TRBV6-1 to TRBJ2-2; D ambiguous. The V end lost 8 bases, the J end lost 7 bases, and 14 bases lay between the germline ends. This CDR3 region has 13 residues. Germline lookup yields CDR1 MNHNS and CDR2 SASEGT. The CDR3 reads CASSPVGDGELFF. As DNA, the CDR3 is TGTGCCAGCTCCCCAGTAGGAGACGGGGAGCTGTTTTTT.

Only one count was recorded for this clone. The chain carries TRBV9 and TRBJ2-7; a weak D match, TRBD2 (5 bases). This CDR3 is 17 amino acids long. Germline V gene lookup returns CDR1 SGDLS and CDR2 YYNGEE. Deletions cut 3 bases from V and 1 base from J, with 20 bases between. CDR3 protein: CASSGPSDSPLSYEQYF. Written as DNA, the CDR3 is TGTGCCAGCAGCGGACCCTCGGACTCCCCGCTGTCCTACGAGCAGTACTTC. Full variable domain (missing parts from reference TRBV9 and TRBJ2-7): DSGVTQTPKHLITATGQRVTLRCSPRSGDLSVYWYQQSLDQGLQFLIQYYNGEERAKGNILERFSAQQFPDLHSELNLSSLELGDSALYFCASSGPSDSPLSYEQYFGPGTRLTVT.

The rearrangement uses TRBV5-1 and TRBJ2-3; TRBD2 is a possible D gene (6 bases). Trimming pared 3 bases from V and 8 bases from J, leaving 16 bases between. CDR1 is SGHRS and CDR2 is YFSETQ in the germline V gene. The CDR3 sequence is 14 residues long. This CDR3 is CASSSGLNQATQYF. DNA for the CDR3: TGCGCCAGCAGCTCGGGACTTAATCAAGCTACGCAGTATTTT.

The chain uses TRBV7-2 and TRBJ2-7; no clear D. From germline, CDR1 is SGHTA and CDR2 FQGNSA. CDR3 length: 14 amino acids. Trimming pared 2 bases from V and 2 bases from J, leaving 10 bases between. The CDR3 is CASSLRSLTYEQYF. The CDR3, as DNA: TGTGCCAGCAGCTTACGGAGCCTTACCTACGAGCAGTACTTC. The entire variable domain, with the rest obtained from reference TRBV7-2 and TRBJ2-7, is as follows: GAGVSQSPSNKVTEKGKDVELRCDPISGHTALYWYRQSLGQGLEFLIYFQGNSAPDKSGLPSDRFSAERTGGSVSTLTIQRTQQEDSAVYLCASSLRSLTYEQYFGPGTRLTVT.

The chain couples TRBV6-1 to TRBJ1-3, with 7 bases aligning to TRBD1. CDR1 MNHNS and CDR2 SASEGT come from the germline V gene. The trim removed 6 bases at V and 0 bases at J, leaving 5 bases unmatched. CDR3 length: 15 residues. The CDR3 region is CASRETGDSGNTIYF. In nucleotides, the CDR3 is TGTGCCAGCAGAGAAACAGGGGACTCTGGAAACACCATATATTTT.

The chain carries TRBV15 and TRBJ2-5, with a weak D call TRBD2 (6 bases). CDR3 length: 14 residues. Germline assignment: CDR1 LNHNV and CDR2 YYDKDF (reference sequence). The germline V and J ends were trimmed by 3 bases and 5 bases, with 13 bases remaining between them. The CDR3 here is CATSREGGLETQYF. CDR3 bases: TGTGCCACCAGCAGGGAGGGAGGATTGGAGACCCAGTACTTC. Filled out from reference TRBV15 and TRBJ2-5, the complete variable domain reads DAMVIQNPRYQVTQFGKPVTLSCSQTLNHNVMYWYQQKSSQAPKLLFHYYDKDFNNEADTPDNFQSRRPNTSFCFLDIRSPGLGDTAMYLCATSREGGLETQYFGPGTRLLVL.

The chain employs TRBV4-3 and TRBJ2-1; TRBD2 is a possible D gene (6 bases). CDR3 length: 17 residues. In germline, CDR1 is LGHNA, CDR2 YSLEER. Trimming removed 0 bases from V and 7 bases from J, with 19 bases in between. CDR3 sequence reads: CASSQDLLRGNRNEQFF. The CDR3 DNA reads as TGCGCCAGCAGCCAAGATTTATTGCGGGGTAATAGGAATGAGCAGTTCTTC.

The CDR3 DNA reads as TGTGCCTGGAGTGAGGGGGAGCTAGCCAAAAACATTCAGTACTTC. Encoded protein: CAWSEGELAKNIQYF. The V gene is TRBV30, the J gene TRBJ2-4; TRBD1 might be the D (6 bases). The CDR3 runs to 15 residues. Germline loops: CDR1 GTSNPN, CDR2 SVGIG (reference sequence). Trimming took 1 base from V and 0 from J, leaving 10 bases between them.

The chain has TRBV4-1 and TRBJ2-3; D possibly corresponds to TRBD2 (5 bases). V dropped 2 bases and J dropped 3 bases, with 12 bases sitting between them. Germline CDR1 MGHRA, CDR2 YSYEKL. The CDR3 consists of 15 residues. CDR3 in amino acids: CASSQLLGVTDTQYF. CDR3 in DNA: TGCGCCAGCAGCCAACTACTAGGAGTAACAGATACGCAGTATTTT.

Only one count was recorded for this clone. This chain connects TRBV4-1 to TRBJ2-5; D might be TRBD2 (7 bases). CDR3 length: 14 amino acids. Trimming took off 3 bases at V and 4 bases at J, with 12 bases between the two ends. From germline, CDR1 is MGHRA and CDR2 YSYEKL. The CDR3 region has the DNA TGCGCCAGCAGCCAGGTGGGGGGGCGAGAGACCCAGTACTTC. Protein product: CASSQVGGRETQYF.

This clone was observed once. The CDR3 coding sequence is TGTGCCAGCAGCTTAGATCGCAGACTCTACGAGCAGTACTTC. Amino acid sequence: CASSLDRRLYEQYF. The chain combines TRBV7-2 with TRBJ2-7; no reliable D call. With 1 base removed from V and 3 bases from J, the gap between germline ends came to 10 bases. The CDR3 is 14 amino acids. Germline loops: CDR1 SGHTA, CDR2 FQGNSA.

The rearrangement links TRBV27 to TRBJ1-5; D possibly corresponds to TRBD1 (6 bases). Looked up from germline, CDR1 is MNHEY and CDR2 is SMNVEV (reference sequence). The V gene lost 6 bases and the J gene lost 5 bases, with 14 bases spanning the gap. This CDR3 spans 14 amino acids. The CDR3 DNA reads TGTGCCAGCAGCTCAAGACAGGTCCATCAGCCCCAGCATTTT. Its protein product is CASSSRQVHQPQHF.